One sample yielded the 16 T cell receptor beta chains listed below, sequenced in a study of T-cell memory formation after mild COVID-19. TCRdb independently ran MiXCR on the 5' RACE reads; one entry per CDR3 protein. The sample has almost 350,000 distinct CDR3 sequences; more than 20% are singletons. The source material was PBMCs or a T cell subset sorted from them (not recorded which). These TCRs come from a man aged 18 to 29 who had mild COVID-19 (a few samples of this study predate the infection). Cell type and time point are not known.

The chain couples TRBV5-6 to TRBJ2-1, with 8 bases matching TRBD1. The CDR3 totals 11 residues. The V gene's germline CDR1 is SGHDT and CDR2 YYEEEE. The V and J ends lost 4 bases and 15 bases, in that order; junction bases with no gene match: 6. Here the CDR3 DNA reads TGTGCCAGCAGCCGAGGACAGGGCCTGTTCTTC. It codes for CASSRGQGLFF.

This clonotype was observed a few times. V gene TRBV27 combines with J gene TRBJ1-1, with TRBD1 matching 9 bases. This CDR3 contains 14 residues. Germline lookup yields CDR1 MNHEY and CDR2 SMNVEV (reference sequence). Germline trimming cut 4 bases from V and 4 bases from J; bases unmatched to any gene: 4. CDR3 nucleotide sequence: TGTGCCAGCAGTTACAGGGGGCAGGGCACTGAAGCTTTCTTT. Its protein is CASSYRGQGTEAFF.

This clonotype was counted ten times or more. The V gene is TRBV5-1, the J gene TRBJ1-1; tentative D call: TRBD1 (5 bases). Germline V gene lookup returns CDR1 SGHRS and CDR2 YFSETQ. The CDR3 runs to 13 residues. Trimming left V 0 bases short and J 7 bases short, with 10 bases between. DNA for the CDR3: TGCGCCAGCAGCTTGGCAGGGATTGGTGAAGCTTTCTTT. Amino acid sequence: CASSLAGIGEAFF.

The CDR3 is CSASDPLLPYEQYF. The CDR3 nucleotides read TGCAGTGCTAGCGACCCACTCCTCCCCTACGAGCAGTACTTC. J is TRBJ2-7 and V is TRBV20-1, with D unclear. The CDR3 is 14 residues long. V was pared by 3 bases and J by 2 bases, with 14 bases between. Germline CDR1 reads DFQATT; CDR2 reads SNEGSKA (reference sequence).

The chain is built from TRBV12-3 or TRBV12-4 and TRBJ2-2; D is perhaps TRBD2 (7 bases). V lost 7 bases, J lost 6 bases, and 15 bases lay in between. CDR3 length equals 14 residues. The CDR3 DNA reads as TGTGCCAGCACCTGGGGGGGGCGGGCCGGGGAGCTGTTTTTT. This translates into CASTWGGRAGELFF.

The rearrangement links TRBV6-6 to TRBJ2-2, with D unresolved. V was shortened by 1 base and J by 6 bases, with 6 bases between the two germline ends. Per the germline V gene, CDR1 is MNHNY and CDR2 is SVGAGI (reference sequence). CDR3 length equals 13 residues. CDR3 sequence: CASSYLGSGELFF. CDR3 in DNA: TGTGCCAGCAGTTACTTGGGGTCCGGGGAGCTGTTTTTT.

V and J are TRBV4-1 and TRBJ1-5; TRBD1 matches 9 bases. Per the germline V gene, CDR1 is MGHRA and CDR2 is YSYEKL. This CDR3 comprises 15 residues. Trimming took 1 base from V and 6 from J; bases not matched to a gene: 4. DNA for the CDR3: TGCGCCAGCAGCCAAGTCGGGACAGGGCCTCAGCCCCAGCATTTT. Its translation is CASSQVGTGPQPQHF.

The rearrangement joins TRBV6-4 to TRBJ1-1; 9 bases agree with TRBD1. V trimming: 8 bases; J trimming: 4 bases; junction bases outside the gene matches: 8. The CDR3 extends over 14 amino acids. The germline CDR1 and CDR2 sequences are MRHNA and SNTAGT. The CDR3 reads CASRRDREGTEAFF. The CDR3 DNA sequence: TGTGCCAGCCGACGGGACAGGGAGGGCACTGAAGCTTTCTTT.

This chain connects TRBV7-2 to TRBJ2-5, with TRBD2 identical over 7 bases. In germline, CDR1 is SGHTA, CDR2 FQGNSA. CDR3 length: 15 amino acids. Trimming cost V 5 bases and J 3 bases; bases outside gene matches: 9. For the CDR3, the DNA is TGTGCCAGCAGCCAAATGGGCGCGGGAGAAGAGACCCAGTACTTC. Protein sequence: CASSQMGAGEETQYF.

The chain recombines TRBV5-1 with TRBJ2-3, with D unclear. The CDR3 is 14 residues long. In germline, CDR1 is SGHRS, CDR2 YFSETQ. V lost 1 base to trimming and J lost 1 base, with 7 bases between them. The CDR3 loop is CASSLFLGTDTQYF. As DNA, the CDR3 is TGCGCCAGCAGCTTGTTTCTGGGCACAGATACGCAGTATTTT.

The chain combines TRBV4-1 with TRBJ1-5; D gene ambiguous. V gave up 3 bases and J gave up 7 bases, with 10 bases separating them. The germline V gene encodes CDR1 MGHRA and CDR2 YSYEKL. This CDR3 has 13 amino acids. CDR3: CASSQRAEQPQHF. The CDR3 DNA reads TGCGCCAGCAGCCAGCGGGCGGAACAGCCCCAGCATTTT.

This clonotype was observed a handful of times. The rearrangement links TRBV12-3 or TRBV12-4 to TRBJ1-4; TRBD1 agrees at 8 bases. This CDR3 contains 14 residues. With 5 bases clipped from V and 2 bases from J, the junction kept 1 base outside the gene matches. The CDR3 spells CASSRTGTNEKLFF. The CDR3 coding sequence is TGTGCCAGCAGTCGGACAGGGACTAATGAAAAACTGTTTTTT.

This clonotype has a count of ten or more. This chain connects TRBV4-2 to TRBJ1-1, with TRBD1 identical over 10 bases. The germline gives CDR1 LGHNA, CDR2 YNFKEQ. J was trimmed by 4 bases and V by 1 base; bases with no gene match: 6. The CDR3 contains 16 residues. Here the CDR3 DNA reads TGTGCCAGCAGCCAAGCGACAGGGGGCTTGTTCACTGAAGCTTTCTTT. It yields the protein CASSQATGGLFTEAFF.

This clonotype was seen only a few times. V usage is TRBV7-2 and J usage is TRBJ1-2; TRBD1 is a possible D gene (6 bases). The CDR3 covers 13 residues. V dropped 5 bases and J dropped 8 bases, with 15 bases sitting between them. Germline-derived CDR1 and CDR2 are SGHTA and FQGNSA. CDR3 coding DNA: TGTGCCAGCAGCCTTGACAGGCGGTCGGGCTACACCTTC. This translates into CASSLDRRSGYTF. The full variable domain, its missing parts supplied by reference TRBV7-2 and TRBJ1-2, is GAGVSQSPSNKVTEKGKDVELRCDPISGHTALYWYRQSLGQGLEFLIYFQGNSAPDKSGLPSDRFSAERTGGSVSTLTIQRTQQEDSAVYLCASSLDRRSGYTFGSGTRLTVV.

This clonotype turned up a few times. The chain uses TRBV29-1 and TRBJ2-5, with D maybe TRBD2 (6 bases). This CDR3 spans 12 amino acids. V was cut by 7 bases and J by 4 bases, with 13 bases left in between. Germline assignment: CDR1 SQVTM and CDR2 ANQGSEA. CDR3 loop: CSAAGGTETQYF. The CDR3 nucleotides read TGCAGCGCCGCCGGAGGGACAGAGACCCAGTACTTC.

This clonotype was observed a handful of times. The chain uses TRBV27 and TRBJ2-7; 10 positions agree with TRBD1. V lost 1 base, J lost 7 bases, and 4 bases stayed unmatched. The germline V gene encodes CDR1 MNHEY and CDR2 SMNVEV (reference sequence). This CDR3 spans 14 amino acids. The CDR3 spells CASSLLGGQGEQYV. The CDR3 DNA sequence: TGTGCCAGCAGTTTATTAGGGGGACAGGGGGAGCAGTACGTC.